Listed below are T cell receptor beta chains from one sample, sequenced in a study of long-term antiretroviral therapy in people with HIV. The table came from immunoSEQ multiplex PCR; TCRdb's copy has only in-frame clones and leaves some out. This repertoire shows about 25,000 clones, under 85% found once; its top ten account for roughly 10%. The sample was unsorted PBMCs, taken 1.1 years before starting antiretroviral therapy. The receptors here all came from a woman in her thirties or forties with HIV. CDR3s include the opening cysteine and the closing phenylalanine or tryptophan. The D gene is left open where the match is weak. The size entry is marked missing in some rows and otherwise reads once, few, many or a size class.

TRBJ2-7,TRBD1,TRBV30,-,TGTGCCTGGAGGGGGACAGGCAGATTCGAGCAGTACTTC,CAWRGTGRFEQYF
TRBJ2-3,TRBD1,TRBV7-9,-,TGTGCCAGCAGCGGGACAGCTAGCACAGATACGCAGTATTTT,CASSGTASTDTQYF
TRBJ2-3,-,TRBV21-1,-,TGTGCCAGCAGCAAAGGGAGAAATACGCAGTATTTT,CASSKGRNTQYF
TRBJ2-3,TRBD2,TRBV5-1,-,TGCGCCAGCACCCTACTAGCGGGGGCCACAGATACGCAGTATTTT,CASTLLAGATDTQYF
TRBJ2-3,-,TRBV9,-,TGTGCCAGCTCGGGAGACACAGATACGCAGTATTTT,CASSGDTDTQYF
TRBJ2-3,TRBD2,TRBV7-2,-,TGTGCCAGCAGCTTCACCCGCGGGGGGAACACAGATACGCAGTATTTT,CASSFTRGGNTDTQYF
TRBJ2-3,-,TRBV4-1,few,TGCGCCAGCAGCCCCGGGGGGCAAACAGATACGCAGTATTTT,CASSPGGQTDTQYF
TRBJ2-3,-,TRBV4-3,-,TGCGCCAGCAGCCCTTCGGGTTCATTCGGGCAAGATACGCAGTATTTT,CASSPSGSFGQDTQYF
TRBJ1-2,-,TRBV5-1,-,TGCGCCAGCAGCTTAGAGGCGTTCTATGGCTACACCTTC,CASSLEAFYGYTF
TRBJ2-1,TRBD1,TRBV5-4,-,TGTGCCAGCAGCTTTCGAGGGGGCGGGTTCAATGAGCAGTTCTTC,CASSFRGGGFNEQFF
TRBJ2-5,-,TRBV5-4,-,TGTGCCAGCAGCTTGGATAGCGGAGAGACCCAGTACTTC,CASSLDSGETQYF
TRBJ1-1,TRBD1,TRBV30,-,TGTGCCTTAACAGGGGGCACTGAAGCTTTCTTT,CALTGGTEAFF
TRBJ2-7,-,TRBV11-3,-,TGTGCCAGCAGCTTCCGCTTGACAGGCGGCTCCTACGAGCAGTACTTC,CASSFRLTGGSYEQYF
TRBJ2-2,-,TRBV19,once,TGTGCCAGTAGTAGGGACATCGGGACCGGGGAGCTGTTTTTT,CASSRDIGTGELFF
TRBJ2-1,-,TRBV13,-,TGTGCCAGCAGCTTAGAGGGTACCCATGAGCAGTTCTTC,CASSLEGTHEQFF
TRBJ1-2,-,TRBV19,few,TGTGCCAGTAGCTCAGGGTCTCATGGCTACACCTTC,CASSSGSHGYTF
TRBJ2-7,-,TRBV4-2,few,TGTGCCAGCAGCCAACGACAGACCTACGAGCAGTACTTC,CASSQRQTYEQYF
TRBJ2-3,-,TRBV7-2,-,TGTGCCAGCAGAGACAGTTTTTGGACAGATACGCAGTATTTT,CASRDSFWTDTQYF
TRBJ1-2,TRBD1,TRBV5-4,-,TGTGCCAGCAGCTTGGCCGGGACAGGCCATGGCTACACCTTC,CASSLAGTGHGYTF
TRBJ1-1,TRBD1,TRBV28,-,TGTGCCAGCAGTGTGTCGTATCCAGGGGGTACCCCTGAAGCTTTCTTT,CASSVSYPGGTPEAFF
TRBJ1-4,-,TRBV7-9,-,TGTGCCAGCAGCTTTTCAACGAGGGGGTCGGGAGAAAAACTGTTTTTT,CASSFSTRGSGEKLFF
TRBJ1-4,-,TRBV19,-,TGTGCCAGTAGTATTGGGCAAAGGGGAGGCGAAAAACTGTTTTTT,CASSIGQRGGEKLFF
TRBJ2-2,-,TRBV11-2,-,TGTGCCAGCAGCTCCTATAGTAGAGACAACACCGGGGAGCTGTTTTTT,CASSSYSRDNTGELFF
TRBJ2-3,-,TRBV5-1,-,TGCGCCAGCAGCCAAGACAGGAACACAGATACGCAGTATTTT,CASSQDRNTDTQYF
TRBJ1-1,-,TRBV18,medium-sized,TGTGCCAGCTCGGGGGTAGGGGGAACTGAAGCTTTCTTT,CASSGVGGTEAFF
TRBJ1-1,-,TRBV14,few,TGTGCCAGCAGCCAAGAACGGTACACTGAAGCTTTCTTT,CASSQERYTEAFF
TRBJ2-1,-,TRBV13,-,TGTGCCAGCAGCTTAGGAGGAAACTCAGATTACAATGAGCAGTTCTTC,CASSLGGNSDYNEQFF
TRBJ1-2,TRBD1,TRBV19,few,TGTGCCAGTAGTATCTCCGGGACAGGGCCCGGCTACACCTTC,CASSISGTGPGYTF
TRBJ2-2,TRBD2,TRBV4-1,few,TGCGCCAGCAGCCCCTTAGGACTAGCGGATAACACCGGGGAGCTGTTTTTT,CASSPLGLADNTGELFF
TRBJ1-2,-,TRBV4-2,-,TGTGCCAGCAGCCAAGAGAGGGATACTTACACCTTC,CASSQERDTYTF
TRBJ1-3,TRBD1,TRBV7-7,-,TGTGCCAGCAGCAGGGACAGGGACAACACCATATATTTT,CASSRDRDNTIYF
TRBJ1-5,-,TRBV11-2,-,TGTGCCAGCAGCTTTGCCGGTGATCAGCCCCAGCATTTT,CASSFAGDQPQHF
TRBJ2-7,-,TRBV11-3,-,TGTGCCAGCAGCTTATCCCCTCAGAGCTCCTACGAGCAGTACTTC,CASSLSPQSSYEQYF
TRBJ1-1,-,TRBV6-5,-,TGTGCCAGCAGGCTACAGGGAATACCTGAAGCTTTCTTT,CASRLQGIPEAFF
TRBJ2-7,-,TRBV30,-,TGTGCCTGGAGTGTAGGGGGCTACGAGCAGTACTTC,CAWSVGGYEQYF
TRBJ2-3,-,TRBV9,-,TGTGCCAGCAGCGCGCGGTCAGGGGACGTCACAGATACGCAGTATTTT,CASSARSGDVTDTQYF
TRBJ2-7,TRBD2,TRBV4-1,-,TGCGCCAGCAGCCTCCATACTAGCGCTTCCTACGAGCAGTACTTC,CASSLHTSASYEQYF
TRBJ1-5,-,TRBV2,-,TGTGCCAGCAGTATCGGGGGCGTCCAGCCCCAGCATTTT,CASSIGGVQPQHF
TRBJ2-1,TRBD1,TRBV19,-,TGTGCCAGTAGGGACACTATCGGGACAGGTGTCTATGAGCAGTTCTTC,CASRDTIGTGVYEQFF
TRBJ2-7,-,TRBV7-2,-,TGTGCCAGCAGCACTCGCGGCGGCTACGAGCAGTACTTC,CASSTRGGYEQYF
TRBJ2-5,-,TRBV5-1,-,TGCGCCAGCAGCTTGGAGGGCGGGAAAGAGACCCAGTACTTC,CASSLEGGKETQYF
TRBJ2-3,-,TRBV9,-,TGTGCCAGCAGCGTACAAGATACGCAGTATTTT,CASSVQDTQYF
TRBJ2-1,-,TRBV1,-,TGCACCAGCAGCCATTCAAGCCCCCGCGGGGGGTTAAATGAGCAGTTCTTC,CTSSHSSPRGGLNEQFF
TRBJ2-7,TRBD2,TRBV10-1,-,TGCGCCAGCAGCCACGGGCTAGCGGGGGAAACCTACGAGCAGTACTTC,CASSHGLAGETYEQYF
TRBJ1-5,-,TRBV2,-,TGTGCCAGCAGTGGGTCACAGGGATATCAGCCCCAGCATTTT,CASSGSQGYQPQHF
TRBJ1-2,-,TRBV4-1,-,TGCGCCAGCAGCCAAGATACAGGAAGCTATGGCTACACCTTC,CASSQDTGSYGYTF
TRBJ1-1,-,TRBV29-1,-,TGCAGCGTCATCCGACAGGTGAACACTGAAGCTTTCTTT,CSVIRQVNTEAFF